Below, one TCR beta chain is given with its context. The sample originates from a study of blood T cells in healthy people across ages. This CDR3 contains 14 residues. From germline, CDR1 is MNHNY and CDR2 SVGAGI (reference sequence). V gave up 5 bases and J gave up 4 bases, with 14 bases separating them. Approximately 10 milliliters was the volume of peripheral blood drawn from each donor. Sample-barcoded 5' priming and a J-beta primer mix drove a second PCR of about 6 to 12 cycles. Using its own MiXCR run on the 5' RACE reads, TCRdb lists one record per CDR3 protein. The data show 700,000 to 1,000,000 distinct CDR3 sequences, with about 42% seen just once and roughly 19% held by the top ten.

The V and J genes are TRBV6-6 and TRBJ2-5; possible D gene TRBD2, 6 bases. This TCR came from a man aged 55-75 years in good health. The sequenced sample was blood. The CDR3 sequence: CASSHRPGVETQYF. DNA of the CDR3: TGTGCCAGCAGTCACCGTCCGGGGGTAGAGACCCAGTACTTC.